A selection of T cell receptor beta chains follows, all from one sample in a study of blood T cell repertoires in COVID-19. The table came from immunoSEQ multiplex PCR; TCRdb's copy has only in-frame clones and leaves some out. The table includes approximately 92,000 clones, about 81% detected once. The sample consisted of peripheral blood. The receptors were sampled from an elderly man with acute or convalescent COVID-19. Both conserved end residues are part of each CDR3. A D gene is named only where the DNA matches it firmly. The size field is filled for only some rows; it gives once, few, many or a size class.

abundance: -
j_gene: TRBJ2-2
v_gene: TRBV2
d_gene: TRBD2
CDR3aa: CASSIAGGPTGELFF
CDR3nt: TGTGCCAGCAGCATAGCGGGGGGGCCAACCGGGGAGCTGTTTTTT

abundance: -
j_gene: TRBJ2-7
v_gene: TRBV10-2
d_gene: TRBD1
CDR3aa: CASSQGAHEQYF
CDR3nt: TGCGCCAGCAGTCAGGGGGCCCACGAGCAGTACTTC

abundance: -
j_gene: TRBJ2-2
v_gene: TRBV4-1
d_gene: TRBD1
CDR3aa: CASSHNPGTGGNGELFF
CDR3nt: TGCGCCAGCAGCCATAACCCTGGGACAGGGGGTAACGGGGAGCTGTTTTTT

abundance: -
j_gene: TRBJ2-1
v_gene: TRBV19
d_gene: -
CDR3aa: CASSGSTGYNEQFF
CDR3nt: TGTGCCAGTAGTGGTTCTACAGGGTACAATGAGCAGTTCTTC

abundance: -
j_gene: TRBJ2-7
v_gene: TRBV23-1
d_gene: -
CDR3aa: CASSQQGTQYF
CDR3nt: TGCGCCAGCAGTCAACAGGGCACGCAGTACTTC

abundance: -
j_gene: TRBJ2-7
v_gene: TRBV7-2
d_gene: -
CDR3aa: CASSLDRSDEQYF
CDR3nt: TGTGCCAGCAGCTTAGATCGCAGCGACGAGCAGTACTTC

abundance: -
j_gene: TRBJ2-2
v_gene: TRBV19
d_gene: -
CDR3aa: CASSMAGNTGELFF
CDR3nt: TGTGCCAGTAGTATGGCAGGTAACACCGGGGAGCTGTTTTTT

abundance: -
j_gene: TRBJ1-1
v_gene: TRBV5-1
d_gene: TRBD1
CDR3aa: CASSVTGAVTEAFF
CDR3nt: TGCGCCAGCAGCGTAACAGGGGCGGTCACTGAAGCTTTCTTT

abundance: -
j_gene: TRBJ2-1
v_gene: TRBV2
d_gene: -
CDR3aa: CASSDGAGALNEQFF
CDR3nt: TGTGCCAGCAGTGATGGCGCGGGGGCACTCAATGAGCAGTTCTTC

abundance: once
j_gene: TRBJ2-1
v_gene: TRBV6-6
d_gene: -
CDR3aa: CASSYSGQGNEQFF
CDR3nt: TGTGCCAGCAGTTACTCTGGGCAGGGGAATGAGCAGTTCTTC

abundance: -
j_gene: TRBJ2-2
v_gene: TRBV5-1
d_gene: TRBD2
CDR3aa: CASIAGGQGGELFF
CDR3nt: TGCGCCAGCATCGCGGGGGGGCAAGGCGGGGAGCTGTTTTTT

abundance: -
j_gene: TRBJ1-3
v_gene: TRBV10-2
d_gene: -
CDR3aa: CASQQTGSGNTIYF
CDR3nt: TGCGCCAGCCAACAGACCGGCTCTGGAAACACCATATATTTT

abundance: -
j_gene: TRBJ1-2
v_gene: TRBV18
d_gene: -
CDR3aa: CASSTTTGTPINYGYTF
CDR3nt: TGTGCCAGCTCAACAACTACCGGGACACCGATCAACTATGGCTACACCTTC

abundance: few
j_gene: TRBJ2-3
v_gene: TRBV11-3
d_gene: -
CDR3aa: CASSLGQFGTDTQYF
CDR3nt: TGTGCCAGCAGCTTAGGACAGTTCGGCACAGATACGCAGTATTTT

abundance: -
j_gene: TRBJ2-1
v_gene: TRBV5-1
d_gene: TRBD2
CDR3aa: CASSSGLAGLSNEQFF
CDR3nt: TGCGCCAGCAGCTCAGGACTAGCGGGCCTTTCTAATGAGCAGTTCTTC

abundance: -
j_gene: TRBJ2-7
v_gene: TRBV18
d_gene: TRBD2
CDR3aa: CASSPFAGGREQYF
CDR3nt: TGTGCCAGCTCACCTTTTGCGGGAGGGCGCGAGCAGTACTTC

abundance: -
j_gene: TRBJ1-2
v_gene: TRBV6-2/TRBV6-3
d_gene: -
CDR3aa: CASSTRRQAINYGYTF
CDR3nt: TGTGCCAGCAGTACACGAAGACAGGCTATTAACTATGGCTACACCTTC

abundance: -
j_gene: TRBJ2-2
v_gene: TRBV29-1
d_gene: -
CDR3aa: CSTQGFLTGELFF
CDR3nt: TGCAGCACACAGGGATTCCTCACCGGGGAGCTGTTTTTT